This T cell receptor beta chain was identified in a study of CD8 T cells in Susac syndrome (dated by TCRdb to between 2018 and 2021). Describing the broader study: Repertoire sequencing was used to test whether CD8+ T cell activation and differentiation in Susac syndrome was antigen driven.

High-throughput TCR beta sequencing profiled peripheral blood CD8+ and CD4+ T cells from healthy donors, Susac syndrome patients and multiple sclerosis patients. Treatment-naive patients with stable or active relapsing-remitting disease fulfilling revised McDonald criteria were used as multiple sclerosis controls. Bulk CD8+ and CD4+ T cells were purified by magnetic negative isolation, while CD8+ TEMRA cells were enriched using FACS. Blood was drawn into EDTA tubes, processed within 24 hours, and PBMCs were isolated by density gradient centrifugation. PBMCs intended for TCR sequencing were cryopreserved in liquid nitrogen and were subsequently thawed in a 37 degrees C water bath. A purity of at least 90% was achieved for sorted or isolated CD4+, CD8+ and CD8+ TEMRA cells. The study at large found these results: The study acknowledged that relatively few individuals were included in the TCR sequencing and HLA analysis.

RNA was extracted using the RNeasy kit, and roughly 0.5 to 1 microgram was reverse transcribed with random hexamers. TCR beta CDR3 regions were amplified with the immunoSEQ multiplex PCR assay covering 54 Vbeta and 13 Jbeta segments. To correct PCR amplification bias, a synthetic template baseline was used for both primer optimization and computational correction. The authors processed their data as follows. Reads were assigned to V, D and J genes according to IMGT and analyzed in immunoSEQ Analyzer, with only productive sequences retained. Clonality was computed as one minus Shannon entropy normalized by log2 of the number of productive unique sequences. For each patient and control, public and private clones were evaluated within the 100 most prevalent clones. A clone was defined as Susac-specific if it was absent from the healthy and MS cohorts, from more than 850 published viral clones and from other ImmuneACCESS disease sequences. TCRdb took the public reads, trimmed them with fastp at Q25, ran MiXCR for clone calling and kept in-frame beta chains. Under each unique CDR3 protein, matching rows form one entry showing the most common genes and DNA. The V and J calls come from TCRdb's annotation, not from the publication. Here the sample has 200,000 or so distinct CDR3 sequences; 90% to 95% occur a single time. The top ten clones comprise 0.093% of the sample.

According to the germline V gene, CDR1 reads SGHDN and CDR2 reads FVKESK. V has 0 bases trimmed and J has 8 bases trimmed; junction bases matching no gene number 11. Including the terminal cysteine and phenylalanine, the CDR3 comprises 18 residues. Just CDR3 DNA is preserved here, 54 bases in frame from base 1. Of note for this clonotype: Its target antigen remains unknown. No base quality information exists; no much larger clone differs at one position.

This clonotype was sampled from a human donor with multiple sclerosis. Sequencing was carried out using CD4+ T cells from PBMCs. The chain links TRBV14 with TRBJ2-1; TRBD2 matches 12 bases in the middle. The nucleotides are TGTGCCAGCAGCCAAGATCGCGGAACTAGCGGGAGGCTCCATGAGCAGTTCTTC. Translated, this is CASSQDRGTSGRLHEQFF.